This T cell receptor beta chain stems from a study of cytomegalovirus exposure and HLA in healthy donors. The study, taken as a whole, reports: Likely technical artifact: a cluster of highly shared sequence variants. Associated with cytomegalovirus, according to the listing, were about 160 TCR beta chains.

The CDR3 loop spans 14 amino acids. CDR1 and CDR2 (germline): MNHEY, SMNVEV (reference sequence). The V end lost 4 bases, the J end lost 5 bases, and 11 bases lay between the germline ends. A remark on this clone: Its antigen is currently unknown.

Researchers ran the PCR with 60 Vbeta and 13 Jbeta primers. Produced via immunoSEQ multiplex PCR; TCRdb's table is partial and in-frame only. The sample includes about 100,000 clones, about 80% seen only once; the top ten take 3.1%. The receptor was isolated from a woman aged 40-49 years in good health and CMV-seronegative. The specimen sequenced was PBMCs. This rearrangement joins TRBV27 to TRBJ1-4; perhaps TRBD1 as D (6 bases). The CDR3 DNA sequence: TGTGCCAGCAGTTCAGGGGCTATGAATGAAAAACTGTTTTTT. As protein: CASSSGAMNEKLFF.